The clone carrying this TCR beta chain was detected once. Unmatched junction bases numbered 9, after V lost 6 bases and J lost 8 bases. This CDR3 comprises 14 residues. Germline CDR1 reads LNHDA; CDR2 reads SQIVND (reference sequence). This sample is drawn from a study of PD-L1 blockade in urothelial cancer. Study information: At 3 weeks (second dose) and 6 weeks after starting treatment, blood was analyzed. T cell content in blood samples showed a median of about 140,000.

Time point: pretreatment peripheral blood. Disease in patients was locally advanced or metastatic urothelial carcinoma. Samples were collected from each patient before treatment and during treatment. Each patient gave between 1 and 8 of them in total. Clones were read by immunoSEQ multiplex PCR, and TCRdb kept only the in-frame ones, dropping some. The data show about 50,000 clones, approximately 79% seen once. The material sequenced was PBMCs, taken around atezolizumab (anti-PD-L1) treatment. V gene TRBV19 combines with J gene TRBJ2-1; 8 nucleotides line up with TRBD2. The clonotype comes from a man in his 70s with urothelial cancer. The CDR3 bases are TGTGCCAGTAGGAGGGTTAGCGGGGCGGATGAGCAGTTCTTC. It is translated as CASRRVSGADEQFF. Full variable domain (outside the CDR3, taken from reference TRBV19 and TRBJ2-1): DGGITQSPKYLFRKEGQNVTLSCEQNLNHDAMYWYRQDPGQGLRLIYYSQIVNDFQKGDIAEGYSVSREKKESFPLTVTSAQKNPTAFYLCASRRVSGADEQFFGPGTRLTVL.